The 31 T cell receptor beta chains presented below share a single source sample, sequenced in a study of tumor-infiltrating lymphocytes in primary liver carcinoma. The authors made TCR beta cDNA from roughly 480 ng total RNA with a constant-region primer. For TCR beta, libraries were produced by three nested multiplex PCR rounds using slightly modified ARM-PCR. Both of the initial two PCR rounds ran for about 9 cycles and employed TRBV1-TRBV30 forward primers alongside a C-beta reverse primer. One entry per CDR3 protein, called by TCRdb with MiXCR from the multiplex PCR reads. The sample holds approximately 320,000 distinct CDR3 sequences; nearly 60% are singletons and the top ten take around 15%. Germline DNA was also extracted, and blood RNA was taken from unsorted whole blood. Sequencing input: peripheral blood. All receptors derive from a woman under 40 with primary liver carcinoma and hepatitis B virus infection.

This clonotype was found many times. The V call is TRBV11-2, the J call TRBJ1-4; a possible D gene is TRBD1 (5 bases). There are 13 residues in the CDR3. V lost 3 bases and J 12 bases, leaving 14 bases between the germline ends. Germline CDR1 SGHAT, CDR2 FQNNGV. The chain's CDR3 is CASSFGIRGELFF. The CDR3 DNA sequence: TGTGCCAGCAGCTTTGGGATACGGGGGGAACTGTTTTTT. The variable domain in full, completed from reference TRBV11-2 and TRBJ1-4, reads EAGVAQSPRYKIIEKRQSVAFWCNPISGHATLYWYQQILGQGPKLLIQFQNNGVVDDSQLPKDRFSAERLKGVDSTLKIQPAKLEDSAVYLCASSFGIRGELFFGSGTQLSVL.

Points on this clonotype: One end of the junction fails to match germline, which may point to a read error. V gene TRBV29-1 combines with J gene TRBJ2-1; no clear D gene. CDR1 is SQVTM and CDR2 is ANQGSEA in the germline V gene. The CDR3 loop spans 11 amino acids. In nucleotides, the CDR3 is TGCAGCGTTGTTTTATACGATGAGCAGTTCTTT. Its protein is CSVVLYDEQFF.

This clonotype was found many times. This rearrangement joins TRBV11-2 to TRBJ2-7; the D is unclear. Germline loops: CDR1 SGHAT, CDR2 FQNNGV. V was trimmed by 3 bases and J by 6 bases, leaving 6 bases between them. The CDR3 totals 11 residues. The CDR3 protein is CASSLNGEQYF. The CDR3 DNA sequence: TGTGCCAGCAGCTTGAACGGCGAGCAGTACTTC.

This clonotype has only a few counts. The rearrangement uses TRBV6-5 and TRBJ2-1; D is unclear. The CDR3 sequence is 12 residues long. Germline V CDR1 and CDR2: MNHEY, SVGAGI. V was trimmed by 5 bases and J by 10 bases, leaving 12 bases between them. The CDR3 nucleotides are TGTGCCAGCAGTCCAGTGGTGGGGGAGCAGTTCTTC. It codes for CASSPVVGEQFF.

This clonotype was observed a few times. A read error is possible here, since a much larger clone lies one base away. The chain is built from TRBV6-5 and TRBJ2-7, with 10 bases aligning to TRBD2. CDR1 and CDR2 from the germline V gene are MNHEY and SVGAGI. The CDR3 consists of 15 residues. The CDR3, as DNA: TGTACCAGCAGTTACTCTAGCGGGAGCTCCTACGAGCAGTACTTC. Its translation: CTSSYSSGSSYEQYF.

Remarks on this clonotype: Just one base apart from a much larger clone, this may be a read error. V gene TRBV6-5 combines with J gene TRBJ2-5; D is unresolved. Trimming left V 7 bases short and J 3 bases short, with 12 bases between. This CDR3 is 13 amino acids long. Germline V lookup: CDR1 MNHEY, CDR2 SVGAGI. CDR3 DNA: TGTGCCAGCATTAACGACAACAAAGAGACCCAGTACTTC. Its protein is CASINDNKETQYF.

The chain has TRBV10-3 and TRBJ1-2; D possibly corresponds to TRBD1 (6 bases). The CDR3 contains 14 residues. V was pared by 0 bases and J by 6 bases, with 11 bases between. Germline V gives CDR1 ENHRY, CDR2 SYGVKD. CDR3 coding DNA: TGTGCCATCAGTGAGTCGGCAGGGGCAAATGGCTACACCTTC. As protein: CAISESAGANGYTF.

This clonotype has a count of ten or more. The chain joins TRBV6-1 to TRBJ2-2; a possible D gene is TRBD2 (5 bases). CDR1 is MNHNS, CDR2 SASEGT, per germline. The V end lost 4 bases, the J end lost 7 bases, and 13 bases lay between the germline ends. This CDR3 is 14 amino acids long. Written as DNA, the CDR3 is TGTGCCAGCAGTGTGGGAGCGTCGGGCGGGGAGCTGTTTTTT. Translating it yields CASSVGASGGELFF.

Of note for this clonotype: A much bigger clone sits one base away, suggesting this may be a read error. This sequence joins TRBV29-1 and TRBJ2-1, with D hard to call. Germline-derived CDR1 and CDR2 are SQVTM and ANQGSEA. Trimming took 4 bases from V and 12 from J, leaving 16 bases between them. The CDR3 consists of 12 residues. The CDR3 nucleotides read TGCAGCGTTGTCGCGGTCCCGGAAGGGCAGTTCTTC. Protein product: CSVVAVPEGQFF.

This clonotype was seen a handful of times. DNA for the CDR3: TGTGCCACCCATAGGAGCACCGGGGAGCTGTTTTTT. Translated: CATHRSTGELFF. V and J are TRBV6-6 and TRBJ2-2; D is unresolved. This CDR3 region has 12 residues. Between the trimmed V and J ends, which lost 10 bases and 4 bases, there was a span of 10 bases. Germline lookup yields CDR1 MNHNY and CDR2 SVGAGI (reference sequence).

The V call is TRBV12-3 or TRBV12-4, the J call TRBJ1-1, with TRBD1 matching over 8 bases. V lost 3 bases to trimming and J lost 5 bases; unmatched junction nucleotides: 11. There are 16 residues in the CDR3. CDR3 sequence reads: CASSFIWTGRSTEAFF. CDR3 sequence (DNA): TGTGCCAGCAGTTTCATATGGACAGGGAGGTCGACTGAAGCTTTCTTT.

This clonotype was recorded a few times. The chain carries TRBV7-8 and TRBJ2-2; 8 nucleotides align to TRBD2. There are 16 residues in the CDR3. The junction had 7 bases not matched to a gene; V was cut back by 4 bases and J by 3 bases. CDR1 and CDR2 from the germline V gene are SGHVS and FQNEAQ. The CDR3: CASSSQRERDTGELFF. The CDR3 DNA reads TGTGCCAGCAGCTCCCAGCGGGAGAGGGACACCGGGGAGCTGTTTTTT.

A note on this clonotype: This may stem from a read error, because a much larger clone lies one nucleotide away. Since no conserved phenylalanine or tryptophan closes the CDR3, a read error is the likely cause. J is TRBJ2-7 and V is TRBV6-5; a weak D match, TRBD1 (8 bases). The germline V gene encodes CDR1 MNHEY and CDR2 SVGAGI. The CDR3 has 16 amino acids. With 6 bases removed from V and 3 bases from J, the gap between germline ends came to 21 bases. CDR3 nucleotide sequence: TGTGCCAGCAGGCGAGGGGGGGGGACAGGAGTCTACGAGCAGTACTTG. Protein: CASRRGGGTGVYEQYL.

In regard to this clonotype: Being one base from a much bigger clone, this may be a read error. This chain uses TRBV4-1 with TRBJ2-3; a possible D gene is TRBD2 (5 bases). CDR3 length equals 21 residues. CDR1 MGHRA and CDR2 YSYEKL come from the germline V gene. For the CDR3, the DNA is TGCGCCAGCGGCCAAGAACGTCGAGAGGGCCTGTTCGGCGTAGGCACAGATACGCAGTATTTT. Translation: CASGQERREGLFGVGTDTQYF.

The chain has TRBV6-2 or TRBV6-3 and TRBJ2-3, with TRBD2 matching over 10 bases. Germline V CDR1 and CDR2: MNHEY, SVGEGT. CDR3 length: 16 residues. Losses at the gene ends were 6 bases for V and 5 bases for J; bases not matched to a gene: 11. DNA for the CDR3: TGTGCCAGCAGCTCACCTAGCGGGAGTCGTAGAGATACGCAGTATTTT. This encodes CASSSPSGSRRDTQYF.

This clonotype came up many times. V gene TRBV29-1 combines with J gene TRBJ2-3; unclear D gene. The ends were cut back, 4 bases at V and 6 bases at J, with 14 bases in the middle. Germline V gives CDR1 SQVTM, CDR2 ANQGSEA. CDR3 length: 13 residues. CDR3 coding DNA: TGCAGCGTTGGTCCCGGAAGCCAGGATACGCAGTATTTT. Encoded protein: CSVGPGSQDTQYF.

On this clonotype: In this CDR3 the conserved last residue, phenylalanine or tryptophan, is missing, so a read error is likely. The gene calls are TRBV12-3 or TRBV12-4 and TRBJ2-5; 7 positions match TRBD2. V lost 3 bases and J lost 7; bases outside the gene matches: 20. The CDR3 covers 18 residues. This CDR3 is CASSLRAAGRRGKRTQYL. In nucleotides, the CDR3 is TGTGCCAGCAGTTTGCGCGCTGCTGGAAGGCGGGGGAAACGGACCCAGTACTTA.

Concerning this clonotype itself: This may be a read error, as it is one base from a much larger clone. This chain uses TRBV29-1 with TRBJ1-3; TRBD1 is a possible D gene (6 bases). Germline-derived CDR1 and CDR2 are SQVTM and ANQGSEA. CDR3 length: 12 amino acids. CDR3 sequence: CSVERGGNTVYF. The CDR3 DNA follows: TGCAGCGTTGAAAGGGGGGGAAACACCGTATATTTT.

In its sample, this clonotype was seen a few times. This chain joins TRBV5-4 and TRBJ2-7, with TRBD2 matching 10 bases. This CDR3 comprises 14 residues. Germline V gene data show CDR1 as SGHNT and CDR2 as YYREEE (reference sequence). The J segment lost 5 bases and the V segment lost 4 bases, leaving 6 bases of the junction unmatched. CDR3 sequence reads: CASSTEAGGNEQYF. DNA for the CDR3: TGTGCCAGCAGCACGGAAGCGGGAGGGAACGAGCAGTACTTC.

Comment on this clonotype: It may be a read error: a sequence one base away is much more abundant. The rearrangement uses TRBV29-1 and TRBJ2-1; D not resolved. The CDR3 is made up of 14 amino acids. In germline, CDR1 is SQVTM, CDR2 ANQGSEA. CDR3 sequence (DNA): TGCAGCGTTGTCGGGTTAATAGGTTACAATGAGGAGTTCTTC. It yields the protein CSVVGLIGYNEEFF.

Turning to this clonotype: Likely a read error: the CDR3 ends without its conserved phenylalanine or tryptophan. The rearrangement joins TRBV29-1 to TRBJ2-7, with 8 bases lining up with TRBD1. After removal of 4 bases from V and 7 bases from J, the junction contained 9 bases not matched to a gene. Germline V gene sequence: CDR1 SQVTM, CDR2 ANQGSEA. The CDR3 consists of 13 residues. CDR3 region: CSVASDRAIEQYI. The CDR3 DNA follows: TGCAGCGTTGCATCGGACAGGGCGATTGAGCAGTACATC.

With respect to this clonotype: Being one base from a much bigger clone, this may be a read error. The chain recombines TRBV29-1 with TRBJ1-2; maybe TRBD1 (5 bases). Trimming removed 6 bases at V and 3 bases at J, with 17 bases between. This CDR3 has 14 amino acids. The germline V gene has CDR1 SQVTM and CDR2 ANQGSEA. The CDR3 is CSVSVGALDYGYTF. The CDR3 nucleotides are TGCAGCGTATCGGTAGGGGCCTTGGACTATGGCTACACCTTC.

This clonotype was seen at least ten times. The chain links TRBV6-1 to TRBJ1-6; D remains unclear. V was clipped by 2 bases and J by 9 bases, with 11 bases between them. Germline V lookup: CDR1 MNHNS, CDR2 SASEGT. The CDR3 runs 14 residues. CDR3 protein: CASSELGVRSPLHF. DNA of the CDR3: TGTGCCAGCAGTGAACTCGGCGTACGTTCACCCCTCCACTTT.

This clonotype showed up just once. This sequence may be a read error, since a much larger clone differs from it by one base. The CDR3 end shows no conserved phenylalanine or tryptophan, and so a read error is likely. This chain connects TRBV12-3 or TRBV12-4 to TRBJ2-3, with D hard to call. There are 13 residues in the CDR3. Deletions cut 3 bases from V and 2 bases from J, with 6 bases between. This CDR3 is CASSLSDTDTQYS. The CDR3 DNA reads TGTGCCAGCAGTTTGAGTGACACAGATACGCAGTATTCT.

Worth noting for this clonotype: This may be a read error: a much more frequent sequence differs by one nucleotide. This chain connects TRBV12-3 or TRBV12-4 to TRBJ1-6; 8 bases align to TRBD1. CDR3 size: 13 residues. The CDR3, as DNA: TGTGCCTGCAGTCGGGACAGGAATTCACCCCTCCACTTT. This codes for CACSRDRNSPLHF.

As to this clonotype: A much larger clonotype is one base distant, so this may be a read error. The J gene is TRBJ1-6, the V gene TRBV4-1; 10 positions agree with TRBD1. The CDR3 totals 17 residues. Trimming at V came to 0 bases and at J to 12 bases, leaving 11 bases not matched to a gene. Germline CDR1 and CDR2: MGHRA and YSYEKL. The CDR3 DNA reads TGCGCCAGCAGCCAAGATGTAGCGTCGGACAGGGGGATACCCCTCCACTTT. It encodes CASSQDVASDRGIPLHF.

For this clonotype: This clone may be a read error of a much larger clone one base away. V gene TRBV4-1 combines with J gene TRBJ2-7; D could derive from TRBD1 or TRBD2 (6 bases each). Trimming removed 4 bases from V and 2 bases from J, with 12 bases in between. The germline CDR1 and CDR2 sequences are MGHRA and YSYEKL. CDR3 length: 14 amino acids. The CDR3: CASSPGAGPYEQYF. DNA of the CDR3: TGCGCCAGCAGCCCAGGGGCGGGACCCTACGAGCAGTACTTC.

Details on this clonotype: A read error may produce the germline difference seen at one junction end. This chain joins TRBV11-2 and TRBJ2-1, with 7 bases that match TRBD1. CDR1 and CDR2 from the germline V gene are SGHAT and FQNNGV. The CDR3 sequence is 17 residues long. CDR3 bases: TGTGCCGGCAGCTTAGTTCTTGGGGGACAGACTTACAATGAGCACTTCTTC. It is translated as CAGSLVLGGQTYNEHFF.

This clonotype was seen repeatedly, ten times or more. V and J are TRBV6-6 and TRBJ2-4; D may be TRBD2 (6 bases). Trimming cost V 6 bases and J 8 bases, with 17 bases left between them. This CDR3 contains 14 residues. The germline gives CDR1 MNHNY, CDR2 SVGAGI (reference sequence). The CDR3 DNA is TGTGCCAGCAGCCCGACGGGGGAGATGGACATTCAGTACTTC. Translating it yields CASSPTGEMDIQYF.

Comment on this clonotype: At one boundary the junction diverges from the germline segment, which might be a read error. The rearrangement uses TRBV11-2 and TRBJ2-5; perhaps D is TRBD1 or TRBD2 (6 bases each). Germline assignment: CDR1 SGHAT and CDR2 FQNNGV. This CDR3 region has 17 residues. This CDR3 is CAGSLGGNGRSTETQYF. In DNA form, the CDR3 reads TGTGCCGGCAGCTTAGGGGGTAACGGGAGAAGTACTGAGACCCAGTACTTC.

This clonotype was seen more than once but under ten times. The chain carries TRBV12-3 or TRBV12-4 and TRBJ2-1; 7 bases agree with TRBD2. Unmatched junction bases numbered 9, after V lost 6 bases and J lost 1 base. The CDR3 sequence is 16 residues long. The CDR3 sequence is CASRALAGDSYNEQFF. The CDR3 nucleotides are TGTGCCAGCAGGGCCCTGGCGGGAGATTCCTACAATGAGCAGTTCTTC.